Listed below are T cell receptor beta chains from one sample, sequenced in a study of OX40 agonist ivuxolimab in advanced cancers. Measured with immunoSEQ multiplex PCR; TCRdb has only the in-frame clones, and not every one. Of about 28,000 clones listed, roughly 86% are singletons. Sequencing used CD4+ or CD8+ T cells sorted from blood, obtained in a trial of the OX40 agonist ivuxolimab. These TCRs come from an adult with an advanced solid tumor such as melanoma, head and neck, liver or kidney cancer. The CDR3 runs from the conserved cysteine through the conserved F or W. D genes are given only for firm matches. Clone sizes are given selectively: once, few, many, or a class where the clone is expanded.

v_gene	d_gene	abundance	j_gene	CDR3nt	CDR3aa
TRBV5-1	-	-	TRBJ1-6	TGCGCCAGCAGCTTGGACGGGAGGGCGAATAATTCACCCCTCCACTTT	CASSLDGRANNSPLHF
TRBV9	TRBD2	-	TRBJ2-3	TGTGCCAGCAGCGTACCTTTGGCGGGGGGGCCAACAGATACGCAGTATTTT	CASSVPLAGGPTDTQYF
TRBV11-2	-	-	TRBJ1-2	TGTGCCAGCAGCGTGACAGAGGATGGGTATGGCTACACCTTC	CASSVTEDGYGYTF
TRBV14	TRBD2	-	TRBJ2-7	TGTGCCAGCAGCCAAGATGTACTAGCGGGGTCTACCTACGAGCAGTACTTC	CASSQDVLAGSTYEQYF
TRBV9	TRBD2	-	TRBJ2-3	TGTGCCAGCAGCACCCGGACTAGCGGGGAACGCACAGATACGCAGTATTTT	CASSTRTSGERTDTQYF
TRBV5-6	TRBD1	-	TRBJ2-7	TGTGCCACTCGGGACAGGGGGTCCTACGAGCAGTACTTC	CATRDRGSYEQYF
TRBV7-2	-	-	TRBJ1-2	TGTGCCAGCAGCGAATACCGGACAGAAACTAACTATGGCTACACCTTC	CASSEYRTETNYGYTF
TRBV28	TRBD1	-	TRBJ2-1	TGTGCCAGCAGTGCCGTGGGACAGATCAATGAGCAGTTCTTC	CASSAVGQINEQFF
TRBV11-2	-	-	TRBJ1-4	TGTGCCAGCAGCTTATTCTCCGGGAGGGTTGAAAAACTGTTTTTT	CASSLFSGRVEKLFF
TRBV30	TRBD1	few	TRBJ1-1	TGTGCCTGGAGCCGGACAGGGGGTTGGGGCACTGAAGCTTTCTTT	CAWSRTGGWGTEAFF
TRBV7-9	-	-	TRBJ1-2	TGCGCCAGCAGCCAAGATCGGCAGCCAGACTATGGCTACACCTTC	CASSQDRQPDYGYTF
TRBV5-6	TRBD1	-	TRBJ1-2	TGTGCCAGCAGCTTGAGGCAGGGGGCTGGCTACACCTTC	CASSLRQGAGYTF
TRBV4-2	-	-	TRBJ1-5	TGTGCCAGCAGCCAAGGTGTAGGGGAGGGTCAGCCCCAGCATTTT	CASSQGVGEGQPQHF
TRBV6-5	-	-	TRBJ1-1	TGTGCCAGCAGTTGGCCAGGGACTGAAGCTTTCTTT	CASSWPGTEAFF
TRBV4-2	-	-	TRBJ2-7	TGTGCCAGCAGCTCGGACAGAGCGGGCGAGCAGTACTTC	CASSSDRAGEQYF
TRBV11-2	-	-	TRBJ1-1	TGTGCCAGCCGCGGGGGGTACACTGAAGCTTTCTTT	CASRGGYTEAFF
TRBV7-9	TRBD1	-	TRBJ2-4	TGTGCCAGCAGCAACGGCAGGGGGCTAGCCAAAAACATTCAGTACTTC	CASSNGRGLAKNIQYF
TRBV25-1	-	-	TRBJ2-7	TGTGCCAGCAGCGGGGAAACCTACGAGCAGTACTTC	CASSGETYEQYF
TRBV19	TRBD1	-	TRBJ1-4	TGTGCCAGTAGTACGGACAGGTATAATGAAAAACTGTTTTTT	CASSTDRYNEKLFF
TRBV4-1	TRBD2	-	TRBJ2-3	TGCGCCAGCAGCTGGGGACTAGGGACAGATACGCAGTATTTT	CASSWGLGTDTQYF
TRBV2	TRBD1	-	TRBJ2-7	TGTGCCAGCAGTGTCGATGGGACAGGGAACTACGAGCAGTACTTC	CASSVDGTGNYEQYF
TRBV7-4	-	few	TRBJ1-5	TGTGCCAGCCTGCGGCCAGGAAGCCCGTCGGCACATCAGCCCCAGCATTTT	CASLRPGSPSAHQPQHF
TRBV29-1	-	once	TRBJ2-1	TGCAGCGTTGAAGGTAGCGTCGGGCGCTCCTACAATGAGCAGTTCTTC	CSVEGSVGRSYNEQFF
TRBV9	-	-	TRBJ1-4	TGTGCCAGCAGCCCCTCCGGTGGGGCGCGGGAAAAACTGTTTTTT	CASSPSGGAREKLFF
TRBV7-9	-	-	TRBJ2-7	TGTGCCAGCAGCTGGGTGGGGGCCCGTGACGAGCAGTACTTC	CASSWVGARDEQYF
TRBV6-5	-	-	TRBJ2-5	TGTGCCAGCAGCCTGACGGTAAAAGAGACCCAGTACTTC	CASSLTVKETQYF
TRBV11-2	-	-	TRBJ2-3	TGTGCCAGCAGCTTAGAGGGTCCCTTTAAGTATGGTGGGGCAGATACGCAGTATTTT	CASSLEGPFKYGGADTQYF
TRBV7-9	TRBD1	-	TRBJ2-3	TGTGCCAGCAGCGCGACGGAGGGACAGGCTTTTACAGATACGCAGTATTTT	CASSATEGQAFTDTQYF
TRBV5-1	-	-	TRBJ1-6	TGCGCCAGCAGGGACAGACTTAATTCACCCCTCCACTTT	CASRDRLNSPLHF
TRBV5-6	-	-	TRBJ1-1	TGTGCCAGCAGCTTGAGCCGAGTTGAAGCTTTCTTT	CASSLSRVEAFF
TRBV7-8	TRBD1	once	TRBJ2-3	TGTGCCAGCAGCTTAGGGACAGGGGGCGTAGATACGCAGTATTTT	CASSLGTGGVDTQYF
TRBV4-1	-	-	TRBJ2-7	TGCGCCAGCAGCCAAGCCACGGACAGACGCTACGAGCAGTACTTC	CASSQATDRRYEQYF
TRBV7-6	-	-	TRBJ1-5	TGTGCCAGCAGCTTAGGATTGGGGGGGGAATCCAGCAATCAGCCCCAGCATTTT	CASSLGLGGESSNQPQHF
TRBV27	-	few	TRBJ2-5	TGTGCCAGCACCTCCACAGGGTATGGAGAGACCCAGTACTTC	CASTSTGYGETQYF
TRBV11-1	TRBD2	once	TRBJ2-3	TGTGCCAGCAGCTTAGGGCTGGGGGGGGGAGATACGCAGTATTTT	CASSLGLGGGDTQYF
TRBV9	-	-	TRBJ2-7	TGTGCCAGCAGCGTAGAAGCGGTCCCCTACGAGCAGTACTTC	CASSVEAVPYEQYF
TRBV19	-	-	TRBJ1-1	TGTGCCAGTAGTACTCAAGGGGGGAACACTGAAGCTTTCTTT	CASSTQGGNTEAFF
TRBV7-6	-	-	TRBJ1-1	TGTGCCAGCAGCTTATTCGGGGGGCAGGGGAACACTGAAGCTTTCTTT	CASSLFGGQGNTEAFF
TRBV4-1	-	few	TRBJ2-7	TGCGCCAGCAGCCCAGGTCTTGGGTCCTCCTACGAGCAGTACTTC	CASSPGLGSSYEQYF
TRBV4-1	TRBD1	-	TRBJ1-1	TGCGCCAGCAGCCACGTCCCGGGACAGGGGCAGGACACTGAAGCTTTCTTT	CASSHVPGQGQDTEAFF
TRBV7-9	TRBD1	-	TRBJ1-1	TGTGCCAGCAGATACACAGGGGGCGGCACTGAAGCTTTCTTT	CASRYTGGGTEAFF
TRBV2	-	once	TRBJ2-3	TGTGCCAGCAGTGAAGCTCCTCACGAGGTGGGACGAAAGGTGACGGATACGCAGTATTTT	CASSEAPHEVGRKVTDTQYF
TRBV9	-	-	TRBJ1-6	TGTGCCAGCAGCGAGGCCCCTGGGGTCGACTCCTATAATTCACCCCTCCACTTT	CASSEAPGVDSYNSPLHF
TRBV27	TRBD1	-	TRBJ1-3	TGTGCCAGCAGTTCCGATTCGACAGGGCCTGGAAACACCATATATTTT	CASSSDSTGPGNTIYF
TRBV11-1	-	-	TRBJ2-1	TGTGCCAGCAGCTTAGGGAGACTAGAGCCCGTCAACTCCTACAATGAGCAGTTCTTC	CASSLGRLEPVNSYNEQFF
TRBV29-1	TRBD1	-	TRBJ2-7	TGCAGCGTTGAAGATCCCGAGACAGGGGGCGTCCCCTACGAGCAGTACTTC	CSVEDPETGGVPYEQYF
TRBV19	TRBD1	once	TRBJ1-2	TGTGCCAGTAGTATAGGAGGGACAGGGGGCTATGGCTACACCTTC	CASSIGGTGGYGYTF
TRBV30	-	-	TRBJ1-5	TGTGCCTGGAGTGCAGACAGGCTAGAGCCCCAGCATTTT	CAWSADRLEPQHF
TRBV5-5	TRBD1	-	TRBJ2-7	TGTGCCAGCAGCTTGTGGGGACAGGGGCCTCCGTCCTACGAGCAGTACTTC	CASSLWGQGPPSYEQYF
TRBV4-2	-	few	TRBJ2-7	TGTGCCAGCAGCCAAGGAGAGGACAGCTCCTACGAGCAGTACTTC	CASSQGEDSSYEQYF
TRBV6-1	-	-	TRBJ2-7	TGTGCCAGCAGTGATGCCGGGGTAGGAGGGACAGTGTCCTACGAGCAGTACTTC	CASSDAGVGGTVSYEQYF
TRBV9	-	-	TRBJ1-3	TGTGCCAGCAGCGTATTTACAGACTCTGGAAACACCATATATTTT	CASSVFTDSGNTIYF
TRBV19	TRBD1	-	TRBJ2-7	TGTGCCAGCACAACGACAGGGAGCTCCTACGAGCAGTACTTC	CASTTTGSSYEQYF
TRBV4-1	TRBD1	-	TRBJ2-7	TGCGCCAGCAGCCATCCTGGGACAGGCAACGAGCAGTACTTC	CASSHPGTGNEQYF
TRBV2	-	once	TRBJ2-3	TGTGCCAGCAGTGATCCAGGGAGAGTAGATACGCAGTATTTT	CASSDPGRVDTQYF